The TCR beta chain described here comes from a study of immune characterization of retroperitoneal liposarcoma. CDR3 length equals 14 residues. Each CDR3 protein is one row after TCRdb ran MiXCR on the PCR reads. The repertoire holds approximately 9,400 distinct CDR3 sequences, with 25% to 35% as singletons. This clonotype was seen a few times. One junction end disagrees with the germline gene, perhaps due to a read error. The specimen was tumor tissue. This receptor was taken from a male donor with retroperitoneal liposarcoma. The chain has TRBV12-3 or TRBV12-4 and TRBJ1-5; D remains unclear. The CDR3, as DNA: TGTGCCAGCACTTTAGGTGGCTCAAATCAGCCCCAGCATTTT. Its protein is CASTLGGSNQPQHF.